Sequencing of this T cell receptor (beta chain) was carried out in a study of cytomegalovirus exposure and HLA in healthy donors (dated by TCRdb to 2015 to 2018). At the level of the whole study: In an earlier analysis of roughly 500 of the donors, around 300 Gb of sequence data and just under 120 million unique TCR beta sequences from 150 million to 200 million T cells were reported. Around 300 gigabases of sequencing data and approximately 85 million unique TCR sequences were included in an early release covering over 600 HLA-typed donors. Of the roughly 400 genotyped donors, roughly 85% fell in the genetic ancestry cluster associated with self-reported Caucasian donors. The study aimed to test whether signatures of past pathogen exposure could be identified by cataloging public T cell receptors. Using immunosequencing, the study profiled T cell repertoires from 666 subjects and related those repertoires to cytomegalovirus serostatus. Along with the roughly 700-subject first cohort, a separate validation cohort of around 120 different subjects was used. The study combined high-throughput TCR immunosequencing, statistical association of individual TCRs with disease status, and machine learning to predict cytomegalovirus infection status. In a later analysis, previously published TCR beta repertoires from 500 to 750 donors were re-analyzed and high-resolution HLA genotyping was added so that TCR occurrence patterns could be studied. The later analysis used no new phenotypic data to find candidate immune exposures, relying instead on TCR beta sequences and their occurrence across donors. An earlier analysis of approximately 630 of the donors applied high-throughput TCR beta sequencing to assess whether each TCR beta V gene segment acted as functional or pseudogenic. Donor age, sex, ethnicity and CMV serostatus were compiled alongside the repertoire data. Genome-wide SNP genotypes for about 65% of the roughly 670 donors were used in a later genetic analysis, which treated that subset as a discovery cohort. Every repertoire in the discovery cohort had been generated on one and the same sequencing platform. HLA typing covered class I and class II loci at four-digit resolution. The number of typed donors differed by locus: about 620-640 for A, B, C, DRB1 and DQB1; roughly 510 for DQA1; 606 for DPA1; and approximately 450 for DPB1. About five DR-DQ haplotypes were handled as single units for association and clustering because linkage in the cohort was strong. Among roughly 400 genotyped donors of the cohort, an average of approximately 240,000 unique TCR beta nucleotide sequences were sequenced per donor, roughly 20% of them non-productive. Points the paper makes about the study in general: Some 15 rarely observed V segments, including chromosome 9 orphons, were excluded from the earlier analysis of approximately 500 of the donors because counts were too low. Presence/absence analyses assumed roughly uniform sequencing depth across donors, an assumption that may not hold. V-gene and J-gene trimming of TCR beta chains was associated with a missense DCLRE1C variant in a later genetic analysis, and the association was replicated in an independent cohort. Specific HLA alleles were associated with roughly 17,000 TCR beta sequences at a false discovery rate of 0.05 in a later analysis. HLA typing was unavailable for some donors at each locus, so association tests used only the typed subset. In a later analysis, TCR association rates were found to vary across HLA loci, with the most associated TCRs seen for DRB1 alleles and the fewest for HLA-C alleles. Most TCR sequences were observed very rarely across donors, whereas some public TCRs were present in many individuals. A further reported finding was that TCR beta sequences accurately predicted the HLA-A and HLA-B alleles for most subjects in the first cohort. Broadly in line with IMGT annotations, most TCR beta V segments showed up in productive rearrangements about 87% or about 30% of the time in an earlier analysis of around 600 of the donors. In vitro tests confirmed that a few of the cytomegalovirus-associated TCR beta chains recognize cytomegalovirus antigens. When HLA alleles, especially DR and DQ, strongly co-occurred, attributing TCR associations to individual alleles was difficult. In both the original and validation cohorts, the classifier was reported to diagnose cytomegalovirus status with high specificity and sensitivity. A later analysis found that most CMV-associated TCR beta chains appeared HLA-restricted, with HLA associations seemingly driven largely by CMV exposure. The authors suggested that the approach could potentially be extended to other disease states and immunological phenotypes. The sequencing pipeline was judged likely to have produced a cluster of highly shared sequence variants as a technical artifact. The 87-base-pair reads could not distinguish some IMGT-functional V segments, including TRBV6-2 and TRBV6-3, so those segments were excluded. In a later genetic analysis, fewer N-insertions in productive TCRs were reported among donors in an Asian-associated ancestry cluster than the approximately 630-donor mean. In a later analysis, HLA-associated TCR beta chains showed more clonal expansion and lower generation probabilities than non-associated chains that were equally common. Linkage disequilibrium might explain the correlated functional status among segregating V segments, but an unknown experimental factor could not be excluded. CMV serostatus was the only immune exposure information available for the cohort. A total of 150 to 200 TCR beta chains were listed by the study as associated with cytomegalovirus. According to a later analysis, parvovirus B19, influenza, CMV and Epstein-Barr virus appeared linked to several top co-occurrence clusters. Only TCR beta chains were sequenced in this cohort, and the absence of alpha or paired-chain data limited detectable features.

The library was prepared using the immunoSEQ multiplex PCR assay. A mixture of 60 forward primers for TCR Vbeta segments and 13 reverse primers for TCR Jbeta segments was used in the multiplex PCR. The CDR3 region of rearranged TCR beta genes was amplified from genomic DNA by a multiplex PCR assay. Amplified TCR beta libraries were sequenced as 87-base-pair reads on the Illumina HiSeq System. Turning to the authors' computational methods: A later analysis counted about 76 million unique TCR beta chains across the 650 to 800 repertoires, and 9.5 million to 11 million of these chains were shared by at least two donors. To remove PCR and sequencing errors, raw reads were error-corrected and collapsed into unique sequences using a nearest-neighbor algorithm that merged closely related sequences. V, D and J gene segments were assigned by aligning CDR3 sequences to IMGT reference sequences. For a sequence to be retained, a match of at least six nucleotides was required to both a V gene segment and a J gene segment. A rearrangement was called productive if the CDR3 had no stop codons and remained in frame with V and J, and every other rearrangement was called non-productive. CDR3 was defined according to IMGT convention as the region running from the second conserved V-encoded cysteine to the conserved J-encoded phenylalanine. Sequences without an unambiguous match to a single V gene segment were excluded from the earlier analysis of 500 to 700 of the donors. An earlier analysis of roughly 590 of the donors called V segments functional above 56.7% productive rearrangements and segregating when the between-donor standard deviation exceeded 5%. To diagnose cytomegalovirus status from the catalog of TCR beta chain sequences, a statistical classification framework was built. V and J gene assignment, in a later analysis, came from comparing TCR nucleotide sequences with IMGT/GENE-DB human TR gene sequences. The TCRdist pipeline was used in a later analysis to assign CDR3 sequences and most-parsimonious VDJ recombination scenarios. In a later analysis, each TCR beta chain was defined by its CDR3 amino acid sequence together with its V-gene family, and reads without a unique V-gene family were excluded. In a later analysis, 450 to 600 highly shared, low-generation-probability nucleotide sequences were removed to address suspected cross-contamination and a sequencing artifact. For each public chain, a later analysis derived a clonal expansion index from normalized ranks of inferred template counts within each repertoire. A later analysis computed generation probabilities with a VDJ recombination model fitted to out-of-frame rearrangements, and checked the results against IGoR. Hypergeometric tests were used in a later analysis to score TCR-TCR, TCR-HLA and TCR-CMV co-occurrence, with a repertoire-size bias correction applied to the TCR pairs. A later analysis estimated false discovery rates by permuting HLA or CMV assignments 20 times. In a later analysis, co-occurring TCRs were grouped with DBSCAN, and TCRdist sequence similarity was added when clustering was performed within HLA-allele-positive subsets. For co-occurrence clustering, repertoires with fewer than 30,000 or more than 120,000 public chains were excluded, along with four or five repertoires with anomalous nucleotide sharing. TCRdb obtained this table from immuneACCESS and retained in-frame rearrangements with V and J assigned. These tables miss some clones; where compared with another copy, unresolved V genes account for less than half of the shortfall, and the remainder is unexplained. V, J and clone size reflect that table, while D and trimming were determined from the DNA. The sample has some 120,000 clones on record, about 16% of them singletons. The top ten constitute 1.5% to 2% of the sample.

As concerns this clone: It has no known antigen specificity. It has no much larger one-base neighbor in the sample; base qualities were not kept.

The cohort consisted of hundreds of healthy bone marrow donors. All cohort members were sampled while nominally healthy, although unrecorded immune exposures were likely present. The donor tested CMV seronegative, placing the donor among the roughly 350 seronegative members of the cohort. Each donor provided a peripheral blood sample, and peripheral blood mononuclear cells were used for TCR beta sequencing. Genomic DNA was extracted from the blood cell samples with the Qiagen DNeasy Blood Extraction Kit. Looking up the germline V gene yields CDR1 MDHEN and CDR2 SYDVKM. Counted from cysteine to phenylalanine, this CDR3 has 18 amino acids. Only the CDR3 part of the read is kept: 54 bases, read in frame from the first base. Trimming at the junction amounts to 6 bases on V and 1 base on J, and the germline ends lie 22 bases apart.

Input material: PBMCs. This receptor was identified in a young woman in good health and CMV-seronegative. The V gene is TRBV28 and the J gene is TRBJ1-5; the D gene is perhaps TRBD1, on 5 matching bases. The sequenced DNA is TGTGCCAGCAGCTCCCTCTTCGTGGGGGGTCTAAGCAATCAGCCCCAGCATTTT. This sequence encodes CASSSLFVGGLSNQPQHF.